These 9 T cell receptor beta chains share one sample of origin, sequenced in a study of graft-versus-host responses after intestinal transplantation (dated by TCRdb to 2020 to 2022). To prepare the library, the immunoSEQ multiplex PCR assay was applied. TCRdb obtained this table from immuneACCESS and retained in-frame rearrangements with V and J assigned. These tables miss some clones; where compared with another copy, unresolved V genes account for less than half of the shortfall, and the remainder is unexplained. Recorded for this sample are some 14,000 clones; 80% to 90% of them occurred a single time. The ten largest clones capture roughly 6.6% of the sample. The starting material was bone marrow, obtained approximately 120 days after intestinal transplantation. These receptors all stem from a human patient who received an intestinal transplant, so some T cells may come from the graft donor.

In DNA form, the CDR3 reads TGTGCCAGCAGCTTGGGTAACAGGGACTACGAGCAGTACTTC. This codes for CASSLGNRDYEQYF. This chain joins TRBV5-6 and TRBJ2-7; a weak D match, TRBD1 (6 bases). This CDR3 comprises 14 residues. CDR1 is SGHDT and CDR2 is YYEEEE in the germline V gene. The germline V and J ends were trimmed by 0 bases and 3 bases, with 10 bases remaining between them.

This clone was observed a single time. The V gene is TRBV19, the J gene TRBJ1-1; 8 positions match TRBD1. CDR1 and CDR2 from the germline V gene are LNHDA and SQIVND (reference sequence). Germline trimming cut 6 bases from V and 4 bases from J; bases unmatched to any gene: 4. The CDR3 contains 13 residues. The CDR3 protein is CASRQTGATEAFF. CDR3 bases: TGTGCCAGTAGACAGACAGGGGCCACTGAAGCTTTCTTT.

A single count supports this clone. This rearrangement joins TRBV25-1 to TRBJ2-2, with D perhaps TRBD2 (6 bases). The V end lost 4 bases, the J end lost 2 bases, and 11 bases lay between the germline ends. The CDR3 is 15 amino acids. Per germline, CDR1 MGHDK and CDR2 SYGVNS. CDR3 DNA sequence: TGTGCCAGCAGTGTAGGGCGGGAAAACACCGGGGAGCTGTTTTTT. Translating gives CASSVGRENTGELFF.

The chain combines TRBV7-9 with TRBJ1-5, with TRBD1 matching over 7 bases. Looked up from germline, CDR1 is SEHNR and CDR2 is FQNEAQ (reference sequence). This CDR3 is 14 amino acids long. Trimming at V came to 5 bases and at J to 3 bases, leaving 4 bases not matched to a gene. This CDR3 reads CASSRTGNNQPQHF. As DNA, the CDR3 is TGTGCCAGCAGCCGGACAGGAAACAATCAGCCCCAGCATTTT.

The chain's CDR3 is CASSPYSGSYEQYF. The CDR3 bases are TGTGCCAGCAGCCCCTATAGCGGGAGCTACGAGCAGTACTTC. V is TRBV4-2 and J is TRBJ2-7; 9 positions agree with TRBD2. Germline trimming cut 4 bases from V and 3 bases from J; bases unmatched to any gene: 4. Germline CDR1 and CDR2: LGHNA and YNFKEQ. The CDR3 length is 14 residues.

The chain joins TRBV5-6 to TRBJ2-1; 8 positions match TRBD2. The CDR3 is made up of 16 amino acids. Per the germline V gene, CDR1 is SGHDT and CDR2 is YYEEEE. Trimming cost V 4 bases and J 8 bases; bases outside gene matches: 14. The CDR3 DNA follows: TGTGCCAGCAGCCCGGAGGCCTGGACTAGCTTAGATGAGCAGTTCTTC. It is translated as CASSPEAWTSLDEQFF.

The rearrangement joins TRBV5-8 to TRBJ1-1; 7 bases are a match to TRBD1. Germline lookup yields CDR1 SGHTS and CDR2 YDEGEE. This CDR3 comprises 13 residues. Germline trimming cut 4 bases from V and 4 bases from J; bases unmatched to any gene: 4. The CDR3 bases are TGTGCCAGCAGCCGCGACAGGGCCACTGAAGCTTTCTTT. Protein sequence: CASSRDRATEAFF.

The chain employs TRBV27 and TRBJ2-1; the D gene could be TRBD1 or TRBD2 (7 bases each). In germline, CDR1 is MNHEY, CDR2 SMNVEV (reference sequence). V gave up 2 bases and J gave up 7 bases, with 15 bases separating them. This CDR3 contains 15 residues. CDR3 amino acids: CASSLGRGGVNEQFF. DNA of the CDR3: TGTGCCAGCAGTTTAGGCAGGGGGGGGGTTAATGAGCAGTTCTTC.

The gene calls are TRBV28 and TRBJ2-1, with TRBD2 identical over 13 bases. Per germline, CDR1 MDHEN and CDR2 SYDVKM. Germline trimming cut 2 bases from V and 10 bases from J; bases unmatched to any gene: 5. The CDR3 contains 15 residues. CDR3 nucleotide sequence: TGTGCCAGCAGTTTACAGACTAGCGGGGGGTCCGAGCAGTTCTTC. Protein product: CASSLQTSGGSEQFF.